This T cell receptor beta chain is drawn from a study of metastatic and nonmetastatic thyroid tumors. Study details: For malignant and benign thyroid patients, tumor or nodule tissue and blood were the sources whose repertoires were compared. Overall study results and limits: Compared with benign nodules, malignant thyroid tumors were reported to have significantly higher TCR beta diversity in both blood and tumor.

Original processing notes: For papillary thyroid cancer, a distant-metastasis classifier was constructed from CDR3 differences observed across clinicopathological groups. TCRdb ran MiXCR on the PCR reads. The V and J calls follow TCRdb's processing rather than the paper's. This table has 15,000 to 20,000 clones, roughly a fifth appearing once. This clone was seen only a few times. What it binds is unknown. No treatment had been given to any patient before thyroid surgery. CDR3 length: 11 amino acids. Germline CDR1 and CDR2: KGHDR and SFDVKD. Trimming took 3 bases from V and 8 from J, leaving 6 bases between them.

Sequencing was performed on tumor tissue. V usage is TRBV24-1 and J usage is TRBJ1-2, with D hard to call. This receptor was taken from a female donor with papillary thyroid cancer or a benign thyroid nodule (not recorded which). Some clones in this sample may be carry-over from other donors' samples. CDR3 loop: CATSDGGGYTF. The CDR3 DNA follows: TGTGCCACCAGTGATGGTGGGGGCTACACCTTC.